Listed below are T cell receptor beta chains from one sample, sequenced in a study of cytomegalovirus exposure and HLA in healthy donors. Libraries were prepared by immunoSEQ multiplex PCR; TCRdb keeps only in-frame clonotypes and omits some of them. The sample shows about 180,000 clones, roughly 78% of them seen only once. Specimen: PBMCs. Receptors were obtained from a woman between 50 and 59 years old in good health and CMV-seropositive. CDR3s include the opening cysteine and the closing phenylalanine or tryptophan. The order of the fields is V gene, clone size, J gene, D gene, CDR3 DNA, CDR3 protein. The D gene is left open where the match is weak. Where a row states a size, it is once, few, many or the class of an expanded clone; other rows omit it.

TRBV15	NA	TRBJ2-7	NA	TGTGCCACCAGCTCGGGACGGGGGGCTTACGAGCAGTACTTC	CATSSGRGAYEQYF
TRBV2	NA	TRBJ1-2	NA	TGTGCCAGCAGTGAAGGAGGCGGGCCATATGGCTACACCTTC	CASSEGGGPYGYTF
TRBV29-1	NA	TRBJ2-7	TRBD2	TGCAGCGTGGGTAGCGGGGGGCTCTACGAGCAGTACTTC	CSVGSGGLYEQYF
TRBV18	NA	TRBJ1-1	TRBD1	TGTGCCAGCTCACTCTCCGGGACAGGGGACACTGAAGCTTTCTTT	CASSLSGTGDTEAFF
TRBV10-2	few	TRBJ2-7	NA	TGCGCCAGTTCTAAGGGCGGTAGCGCCTACGAGCAGTACTTC	CASSKGGSAYEQYF
TRBV27	NA	TRBJ2-7	TRBD2	TGTGCCAGCAGTTTATCTACGGGGGGGCCGTACGAGCAGTACTTC	CASSLSTGGPYEQYF
TRBV6-5	NA	TRBJ1-2	TRBD1	TGTGCCAGCAGTCGGACAGGGGGCGCCTATGGCTACACCTTC	CASSRTGGAYGYTF
TRBV6-5	NA	TRBJ1-2	NA	TGTGCCAGCAGTACGGGTGGCTATGGCTACACCTTC	CASSTGGYGYTF
TRBV27	NA	TRBJ2-5	TRBD1	TGTGCCAGCAGTTTCTCCCGGACAGGGGTGGGAGAGCAGTACTTC	CASSFSRTGVGEQYF
TRBV9	NA	TRBJ1-4	NA	TGTGCCAGCAGCGTAGAAGACACTGAAAAACTGTTTTTT	CASSVEDTEKLFF
TRBV9	few	TRBJ2-1	NA	TGTGCCAGCAGCTGGGGCCGATACAATGAGCAGTTCTTC	CASSWGRYNEQFF
TRBV7-3	NA	TRBJ1-1	NA	TGTGCCAGCAGCTTAAACACAGGGATGAACACTGAAGCTTTCTTT	CASSLNTGMNTEAFF
TRBV11-2	NA	TRBJ1-1	TRBD1	TGTGCCAGCAGCTTAGACCCCCGGGACAGCGTTGCTGAAGCTTTCTTT	CASSLDPRDSVAEAFF
TRBV18	NA	TRBJ2-5	TRBD2	TGTGCCAGCTCACCCTCCCGGGGGGTGGAGTACTTC	CASSPSRGVEYF
TRBV4-1	NA	TRBJ2-5	NA	TGCGCCAGCAGCCATGAGCTCCAAGAGACCCAGTACTTC	CASSHELQETQYF
TRBV7-2	NA	TRBJ1-4	TRBD1	TGTGCCAGCAGCCGTGGACAGGGGGCCCTAATTGAAAAACTGTTTTTT	CASSRGQGALIEKLFF
TRBV7-2	NA	TRBJ2-1	NA	TGTGCCAGCAGCTTAACAGGGTCCATTGAGCAGTTCTTC	CASSLTGSIEQFF
TRBV13	NA	TRBJ2-7	TRBD2	TGTGCCAGCAGCTCTAGAGCGGGGGAGGGCTCCTACGAGCAGTACTTC	CASSSRAGEGSYEQYF
TRBV18	NA	TRBJ1-1	NA	TGTGCCAGCTCACCACCGTCAACGGGAAGCACTGAAGCTTTCTTT	CASSPPSTGSTEAFF
TRBV30	NA	TRBJ1-1	NA	TGTGCCTGTAATATCTACACTGAAGCTTTCTTT	CACNIYTEAFF
TRBV10-3	NA	TRBJ2-5	NA	TGTGCCATCAGTGATGGGGCAGAACTCTACCAAGAGACCCAGTACTTC	CAISDGAELYQETQYF
TRBV27	NA	TRBJ2-3	NA	TGTGCCAGCAGTTTAGGCAGAAAAGATACGCAGTATTTT	CASSLGRKDTQYF
TRBV19	once	TRBJ1-5	NA	TGTGCCAGTACCCTCGGCGGGGAAGGTCAGCCCCAGCATTTT	CASTLGGEGQPQHF
TRBV5-4	few	TRBJ1-6	TRBD1	TGTGCCAGCAGCTTGGGTGGAAGAGGGGGCTGGGGTTCACCCCTCCACTTT	CASSLGGRGGWGSPLHF
TRBV9	NA	TRBJ1-3	NA	TGTGCCAGCAGCGTCCGAGGAGGCCAGAGCTCTGGAAACACCATATATTTT	CASSVRGGQSSGNTIYF
TRBV28	NA	TRBJ1-2	NA	TGTGCCAGCCTCTCGGGGGGCTACACCTTC	CASLSGGYTF
TRBV5-1	once	TRBJ2-3	NA	TGCGCCAGCAGCCTTAGCGTCGTTAGGTCGGATACGCAGTATTTT	CASSLSVVRSDTQYF
TRBV18	NA	TRBJ1-1	NA	TGTGCCAGCTCACCCGTGGAGGGAGGGAACACTGAAGCTTTCTTT	CASSPVEGGNTEAFF
TRBV6-1	few	TRBJ2-1	TRBD2	TGTGCCAGCAGAGGGGGAACTAGCGGGCATAAAGAGCAGTTCTTC	CASRGGTSGHKEQFF
TRBV4-2	once	TRBJ2-6	NA	TGTGCCAGCAAAGGTACAGGCCTATCCGGGGCCAACGTCCTGACTTTC	CASKGTGLSGANVLTF
TRBV30	NA	TRBJ1-2	TRBD1	TGTGCCTGGAGTGTACCGAGGACAGGGTACTACGGCTACACCTTC	CAWSVPRTGYYGYTF
TRBV15	NA	TRBJ2-1	TRBD2	TGTGCCACCAGCAGAGGGACTAGCGGGACCAATGAGCAGTTCTTC	CATSRGTSGTNEQFF
TRBV9	NA	TRBJ2-2	TRBD2	TGTGCCAGCGGAACGGGGGGACTGAACACCGGGGAGCTGTTTTTT	CASGTGGLNTGELFF
TRBV30	once	TRBJ1-2	TRBD1	TGTGCCTGGAGTGTACGCGGACAGGGGTCAGGATATGGCTACACCTTC	CAWSVRGQGSGYGYTF
TRBV19	NA	TRBJ2-1	NA	TGTGCCAGTAGTATGAGGCAGGGGCTCCGCAATGAGCAGTTCTTC	CASSMRQGLRNEQFF
TRBV7-6	few	TRBJ2-5	NA	TGTGCCAGCAGCTTATTCTGGAGCGAGGCAGAGACCCAGTACTTC	CASSLFWSEAETQYF
TRBV9	few	TRBJ1-1	TRBD1	TGTGCCAGCAGCCAAACTACAGGGGGCAACACTGAAGCTTTCTTT	CASSQTTGGNTEAFF
TRBV5-1	few	TRBJ1-1	TRBD1	TGCGCCAGCAGCTTGGCCGGGACAGGGCAAAATCTAGCTTTCTTT	CASSLAGTGQNLAFF
TRBV4-1	NA	TRBJ1-1	TRBD1	TGCGCCAGCAGCCCCCTCGGGAGGGGGCGCGGTACTGAAGCTTTCTTT	CASSPLGRGRGTEAFF
TRBV5-1	few	TRBJ1-1	NA	TGCGCCAGCAGCCCCCGGGGGGGCCTGAACACTGAAGCTTTCTTT	CASSPRGGLNTEAFF
TRBV2	few	TRBJ1-1	NA	TGTGCCAGCAGTAGGGGACAGAACACTGAAGCTTTCTTT	CASSRGQNTEAFF
TRBV11-2	NA	TRBJ2-2	TRBD2	TGTGCCAGCAGCAAGCGGGGTTCTATCGGGGAGCTGTTTTTT	CASSKRGSIGELFF
TRBV7-9	NA	TRBJ1-6	TRBD1	TGTTCCAGCAGCTTAGGGGACAGGGGGTATGCACCCCTCCACTTT	CSSSLGDRGYAPLHF
TRBV2	NA	TRBJ2-6	NA	TGTGCCAGCAGTGCTCGGTCTGGGGCCAACGTCCTGACTTTC	CASSARSGANVLTF
TRBV7-7	NA	TRBJ2-7	NA	TGTGCCACTCGCAGGGTCACCTACGAGCAGTACTTC	CATRRVTYEQYF
TRBV11-3	NA	TRBJ2-3	NA	TGTGCCAGCAGCATCTCCCTCGGCACAGATACGCAGTATTTT	CASSISLGTDTQYF
TRBV5-1	NA	TRBJ1-3	TRBD1	TGCGCCAGCAGCTTGGGGACAGGGGGAGGAAACACCATATATTTT	CASSLGTGGGNTIYF
TRBV5-1	NA	TRBJ1-4	NA	TGCGCCAGCAGCCGAAAGCCGGGGGGGCCTAATGAAAAACTGTTTTTT	CASSRKPGGPNEKLFF
TRBV15	once	TRBJ2-2	NA	TGTGCCGAACAACCAACCGCCGGGGAGCTGTTTTTT	CAEQPTAGELFF
TRBV12-2	NA	TRBJ1-2	NA	TGTGCAAGTCGCCTTTGGGGGGGAGCGGCCTATGGCTACACCTTC	CASRLWGGAAYGYTF
TRBV4-1	NA	TRBJ2-5	TRBD1	TGCGCCAGCAGCTTAGGGACAGGGGACGAGACCCAGTACTTC	CASSLGTGDETQYF
TRBV11-2	few	TRBJ1-1	NA	TGTGCCAGCAGCTTATGGGGGGAAACTGAAGCTTTCTTT	CASSLWGETEAFF
TRBV9	NA	TRBJ1-6	NA	TGTGCCAGCAGCGTAGGAAGCAGGAATTCACCCCTCCACTTT	CASSVGSRNSPLHF
TRBV5-1	NA	TRBJ1-5	NA	TGCGCCAGCAGCTTAGGAGATACCAATCAGCCCCAGCATTTT	CASSLGDTNQPQHF
TRBV30	NA	TRBJ1-1	NA	TGTGCCTGGAGCAGGCGGGGGACGAAGGAAGCTTTCTTT	CAWSRRGTKEAFF
TRBV25-1	NA	TRBJ2-3	TRBD2	TGTGCCAGCAGTGAGCGGACTAGCGGGGGGGTGACAGATACGCAGTATTTT	CASSERTSGGVTDTQYF
TRBV13	once	TRBJ1-2	NA	TGTGCCAGCAGCTCAGAGGGTTCTGGCTATGGCTACACCTTC	CASSSEGSGYGYTF
TRBV5-1	once	TRBJ2-3	TRBD2	TGCGCCAGCAGCGCCGGCCTTAGGGGAGCGGGGGGCACAGATACGCAGTATTTT	CASSAGLRGAGGTDTQYF
TRBV27	NA	TRBJ1-2	NA	TGTGCCAGCAGTTTATCGGCTCAATTAGGCTACACCTTC	CASSLSAQLGYTF